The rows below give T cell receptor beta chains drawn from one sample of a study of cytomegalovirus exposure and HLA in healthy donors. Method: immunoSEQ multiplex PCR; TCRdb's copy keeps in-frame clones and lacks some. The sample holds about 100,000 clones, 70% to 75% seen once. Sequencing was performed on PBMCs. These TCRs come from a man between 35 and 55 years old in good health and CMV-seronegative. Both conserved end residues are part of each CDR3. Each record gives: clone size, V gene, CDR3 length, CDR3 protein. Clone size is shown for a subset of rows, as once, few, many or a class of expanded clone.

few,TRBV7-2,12,CASMRVNTEAFF
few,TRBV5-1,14,CASSLGTGYYEQYF
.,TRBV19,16,CASSPPRQALDTEAFF
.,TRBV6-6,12,CASSDSAYEQYF
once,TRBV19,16,CASSIQGGQGTETQYF
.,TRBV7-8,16,CASSFGTSGGQETQYF
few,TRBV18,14,CASSPSGVNEKLFF
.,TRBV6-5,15,CASSWEGGGSATQYF
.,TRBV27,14,CASRQGTYNSPLHF
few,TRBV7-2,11,CASSSGQELHF
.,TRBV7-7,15,CASSDGLTPQETQYF
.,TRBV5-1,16,CASSLGSTTGGREQYF
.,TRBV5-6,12,CASTLGRGGYTF
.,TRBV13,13,CASSLRGSYEQYF
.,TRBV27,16,CASSLQLAGPAGTQYF
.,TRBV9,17,CASSPGTYQKSTDTQYF
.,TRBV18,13,CASSPMRNTEAFF
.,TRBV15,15,CATSGLTGGPGELFF
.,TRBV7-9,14,CASSSALGNSPLHF
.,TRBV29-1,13,CSVREYTNYGYTF
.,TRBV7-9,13,CASSLTGRGEQFF
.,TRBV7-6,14,CASSLGGGRREQYF
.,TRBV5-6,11,CASSPSETQYF
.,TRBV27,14,CASSPLTSPGEQFF
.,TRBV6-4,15,CASSLMGGVSDTQYF
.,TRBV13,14,CASSLPGTPKEQFF
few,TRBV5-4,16,CASSLVGQTGEETQYF
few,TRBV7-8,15,CASSPLTVLNSPLHF
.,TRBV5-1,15,CASSTGTGGWDEQYF
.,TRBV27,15,CASSLLARGHTEAFF
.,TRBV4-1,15,CASSQPGHQKGTQYF
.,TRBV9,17,CASSVAGRSSYNSPLHF
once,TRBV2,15,CASSREGAANEKLFF
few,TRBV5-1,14,CASREQGARETQYF
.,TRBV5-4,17,CASISHPTGMITDTQYF
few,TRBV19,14,CATQQPGRRDTQYF
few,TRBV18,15,CASSPGLAEQETQYF
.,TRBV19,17,CASFSGQGEPSGNTIYF
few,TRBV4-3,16,CASSQRQGKASYEQYF
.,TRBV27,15,CASSSATGGVVRYTF
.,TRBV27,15,CASSLIGQGNSPLHF
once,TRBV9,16,CASSVEGSGGADTQYF
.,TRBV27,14,CASSFYLSGREQYF
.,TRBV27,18,CASSFPRRSGTGVYGYTF
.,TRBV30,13,CAWNPSGGGELFF
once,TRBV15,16,CATSRVAGTSTDTQYF
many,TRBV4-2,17,CASSQDPPAGGVNEQFF